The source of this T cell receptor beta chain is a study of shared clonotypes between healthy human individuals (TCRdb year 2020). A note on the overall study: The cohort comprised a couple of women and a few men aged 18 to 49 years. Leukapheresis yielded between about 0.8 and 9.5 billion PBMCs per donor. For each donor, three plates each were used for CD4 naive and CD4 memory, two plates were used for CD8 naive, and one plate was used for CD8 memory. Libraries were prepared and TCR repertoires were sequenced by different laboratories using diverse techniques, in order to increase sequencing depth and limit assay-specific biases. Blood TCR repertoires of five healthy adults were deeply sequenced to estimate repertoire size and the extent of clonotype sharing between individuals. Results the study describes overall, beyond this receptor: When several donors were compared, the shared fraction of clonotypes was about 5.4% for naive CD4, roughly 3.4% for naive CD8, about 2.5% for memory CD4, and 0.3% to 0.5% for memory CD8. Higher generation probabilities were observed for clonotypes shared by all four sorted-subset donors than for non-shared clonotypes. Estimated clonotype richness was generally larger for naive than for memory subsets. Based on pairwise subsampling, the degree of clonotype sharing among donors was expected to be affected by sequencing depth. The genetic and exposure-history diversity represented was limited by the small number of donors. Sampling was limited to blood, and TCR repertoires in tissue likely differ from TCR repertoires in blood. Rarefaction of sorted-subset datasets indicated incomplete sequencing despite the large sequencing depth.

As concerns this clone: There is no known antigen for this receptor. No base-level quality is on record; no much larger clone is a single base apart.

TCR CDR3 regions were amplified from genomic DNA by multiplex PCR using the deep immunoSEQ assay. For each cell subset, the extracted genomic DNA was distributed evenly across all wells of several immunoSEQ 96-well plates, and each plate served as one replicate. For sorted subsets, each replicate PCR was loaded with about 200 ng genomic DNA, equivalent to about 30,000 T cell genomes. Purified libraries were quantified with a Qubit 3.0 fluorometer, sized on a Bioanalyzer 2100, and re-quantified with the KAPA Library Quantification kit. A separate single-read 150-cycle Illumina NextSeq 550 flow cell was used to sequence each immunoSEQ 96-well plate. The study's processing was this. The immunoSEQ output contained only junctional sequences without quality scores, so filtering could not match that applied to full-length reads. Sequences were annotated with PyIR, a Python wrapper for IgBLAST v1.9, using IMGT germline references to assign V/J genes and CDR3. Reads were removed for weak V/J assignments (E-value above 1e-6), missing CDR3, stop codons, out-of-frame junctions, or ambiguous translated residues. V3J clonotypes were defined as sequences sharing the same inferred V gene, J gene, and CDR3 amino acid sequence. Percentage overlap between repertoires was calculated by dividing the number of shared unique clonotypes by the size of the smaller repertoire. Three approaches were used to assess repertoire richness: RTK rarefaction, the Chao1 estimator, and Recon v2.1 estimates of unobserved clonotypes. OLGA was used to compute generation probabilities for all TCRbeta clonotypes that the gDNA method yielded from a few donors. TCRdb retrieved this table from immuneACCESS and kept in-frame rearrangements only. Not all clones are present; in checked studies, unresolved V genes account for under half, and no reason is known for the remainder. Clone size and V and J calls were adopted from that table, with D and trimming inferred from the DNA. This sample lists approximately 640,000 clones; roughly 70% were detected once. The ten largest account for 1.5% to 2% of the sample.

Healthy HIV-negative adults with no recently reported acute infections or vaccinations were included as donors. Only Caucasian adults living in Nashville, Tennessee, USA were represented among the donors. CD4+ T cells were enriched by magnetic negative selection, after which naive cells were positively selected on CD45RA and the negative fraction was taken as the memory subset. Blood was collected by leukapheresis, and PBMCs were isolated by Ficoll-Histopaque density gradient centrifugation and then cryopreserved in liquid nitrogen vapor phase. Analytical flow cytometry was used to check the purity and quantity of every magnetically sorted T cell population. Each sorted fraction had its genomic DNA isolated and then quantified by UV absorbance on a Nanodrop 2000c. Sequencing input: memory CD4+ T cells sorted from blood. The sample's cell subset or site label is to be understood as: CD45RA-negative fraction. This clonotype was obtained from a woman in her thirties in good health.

DNA sequence: TGTGCCAGCAGCTTAGAAGGGGGTGGCAATCAGCCCCAGCATTTT. Its translation reads: CASSLEGGGNQPQHF. The V and J segments used are TRBV11-2 and TRBJ1-5; tentative D gene TRBD1, with 6 bases matching. CDR1 and CDR2, per the germline V gene, are SGHAT and FQNNGV. Counted from cysteine to phenylalanine, this CDR3 has 15 amino acids. Of the read, only the CDR3 DNA is kept; its 45 bases are in frame from base 1. The junction carries 8 bases between V and J, which are trimmed by 0 bases and 2 bases respectively.